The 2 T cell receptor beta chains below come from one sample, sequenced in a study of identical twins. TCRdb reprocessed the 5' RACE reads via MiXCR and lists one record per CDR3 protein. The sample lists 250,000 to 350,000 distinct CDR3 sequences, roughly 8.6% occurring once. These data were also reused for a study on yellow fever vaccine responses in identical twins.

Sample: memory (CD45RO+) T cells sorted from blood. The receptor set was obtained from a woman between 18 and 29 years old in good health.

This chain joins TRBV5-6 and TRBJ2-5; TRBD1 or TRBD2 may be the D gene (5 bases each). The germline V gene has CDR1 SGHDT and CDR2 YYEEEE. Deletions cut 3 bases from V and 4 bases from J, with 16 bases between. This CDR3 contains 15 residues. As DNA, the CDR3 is TGTGCCAGCAGCTACCAGGGAGTGGTCGGAGAGACCCAGTACTTC. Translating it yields CASSYQGVVGETQYF.

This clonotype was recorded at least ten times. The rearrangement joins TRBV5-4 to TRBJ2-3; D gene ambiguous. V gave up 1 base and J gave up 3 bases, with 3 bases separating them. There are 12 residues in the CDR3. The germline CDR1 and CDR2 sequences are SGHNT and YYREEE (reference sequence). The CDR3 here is CASSLFTDTQYF. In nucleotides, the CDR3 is TGTGCCAGCAGCTTGTTTACAGATACGCAGTATTTT.